One sample yielded the 17 T cell receptor beta chains listed below, sequenced in a study of T cell responses to AZD1222 COVID-19 vaccine. The protocol was immunoSEQ multiplex PCR, while the TCRdb copy is restricted to in-frame clones and leaves out a portion. The sample carries about 85,000 clones, roughly nine tenths recorded once. Sequencing was performed on peripheral blood, taken on day 0 of AZD1222 vaccination. The receptors were gathered from an adult in good health.

The chain couples TRBV7-3 to TRBJ1-2; the D is unclear. Trimming removed 2 bases at V and 4 bases at J, with 8 bases between. CDR3 length: 13 amino acids. CDR1 SGHTA and CDR2 FQGTGA come from the germline V gene. CDR3 nucleotides: TGTGCCAGCAGCTTATCCGGTTCCTATGGCTACACCTTC. Encoded protein: CASSLSGSYGYTF.

For the CDR3, the DNA is TGTGCCAGCAGAGCCGCTGGGGGCTATGGCTACACCTTC. The encoded protein is CASRAAGGYGYTF. V is TRBV6-5 and J is TRBJ1-2, with D perhaps TRBD1 (5 bases). The CDR3 covers 13 residues. Germline loops: CDR1 MNHEY, CDR2 SVGAGI. Trimming shortened V by 6 bases and J by 4 bases, and 12 bases separated the two germline ends.

The chain recombines TRBV28 with TRBJ1-2; 7 positions agree with TRBD1. With 5 bases clipped from V and 7 bases from J, the junction kept 10 bases outside the gene matches. The CDR3 loop spans 14 amino acids. The V gene's germline CDR1 is MDHEN and CDR2 SYDVKM. The CDR3 protein is CASSLSQTGFGYTF. The CDR3 nucleotides are TGTGCCAGCAGTCTCAGCCAGACAGGGTTTGGCTACACCTTC.

This clone was counted once. J is TRBJ1-2 and V is TRBV9, with D perhaps TRBD1 (5 bases). Germline V gene data show CDR1 as SGDLS and CDR2 as YYNGEE. The CDR3 runs 15 residues. Trimming removed 4 bases at V and 1 base at J, with 14 bases between. For the CDR3, the DNA is TGTGCCAGCAGCCCACGCGTAGGGGTTAACTATGGCTACACCTTC. This gives the protein CASSPRVGVNYGYTF.

This sequence joins TRBV5-1 and TRBJ2-1; 8 nucleotides line up with TRBD1. The V gene end was trimmed by 4 bases and the J gene end by 8 bases; junction bases not matched to a gene: 11. The germline gives CDR1 SGHRS, CDR2 YFSETQ. The CDR3 runs 15 residues. DNA for the CDR3: TGCGCCAGCAGCCCGAGGACAGGGAGACTTGATGAGCAGTTCTTC. Protein product: CASSPRTGRLDEQFF.

V usage is TRBV5-1 and J usage is TRBJ2-7, with D perhaps matching TRBD1 or TRBD2 (5 bases each). The length of the CDR3 is 14 residues. Between the trimmed V and J ends, which lost 0 bases and 7 bases, there was a span of 14 bases. From germline, CDR1 is SGHRS and CDR2 YFSETQ. The chain's CDR3 is CASSLGGSIGEQYF. CDR3 sequence (DNA): TGCGCCAGCAGCTTGGGGGGGTCCATTGGAGAGCAGTACTTC.

The chain uses TRBV6-1 and TRBJ1-2; 7 bases are shared with TRBD1. The germline V gene encodes CDR1 MNHNS and CDR2 SASEGT. V trimming: 3 bases; J trimming: 7 bases; junction bases outside the gene matches: 5. This CDR3 is 13 amino acids long. For the CDR3, the DNA is TGTGCCAGCAGTGAGGGAGGGGGCCCTGGCTACACCTTC. Translated: CASSEGGGPGYTF.

The chain recombines TRBV9 with TRBJ2-7, with 8 bases that match TRBD1. After removal of 4 bases from V and 7 bases from J, the junction contained 10 bases not matched to a gene. From germline, CDR1 is SGDLS and CDR2 YYNGEE. CDR3 size: 14 residues. The CDR3 loop is CASSFRMTGDEQYF. DNA of the CDR3: TGTGCCAGCAGCTTCAGGATGACAGGGGATGAGCAGTACTTC.

This clone was found a few times. The chain has TRBV6-5 and TRBJ1-6; tentatively, D is TRBD1 (5 bases). Trimming stripped 7 bases from V and 7 bases from J, with 11 bases between. Per the germline V gene, CDR1 is MNHEY and CDR2 is SVGAGI. This CDR3 contains 13 residues. The CDR3 sequence: CASIPGPNSPLHF. The CDR3 DNA follows: TGTGCCAGCATTCCGGGACCGAATTCACCCCTCCACTTT.

J is TRBJ1-1 and V is TRBV5-6, with D uncertain. CDR1 and CDR2 from the germline V gene are SGHDT and YYEEEE. V was clipped by 4 bases and J by 1 base, with 8 bases between them. The CDR3 is 13 residues long. CDR3 in amino acids: CASSTGQNTEAFF. CDR3 nucleotide sequence: TGTGCCAGCAGCACCGGTCAGAACACTGAAGCTTTCTTT.

This chain connects TRBV25-1 to TRBJ2-7; D is unresolved. Trimming stripped 3 bases from V and 3 bases from J, with 0 bases between. Looked up from germline, CDR1 is MGHDK and CDR2 is SYGVNS. The CDR3 has 10 amino acids. In nucleotides, the CDR3 is TGTGCCAGCAGTGACTACGAGCAGTACTTC. Protein product: CASSDYEQYF.

The chain employs TRBV10-2 and TRBJ2-4; D unclear. Germline assignment: CDR1 WSHSY and CDR2 SAAADI. This CDR3 spans 14 amino acids. V lost 5 bases and J 1 base, leaving 9 bases between the germline ends. The CDR3 loop reads CASSSGLAKNIQYF. CDR3 sequence (DNA): TGCGCCAGCAGTTCTGGATTGGCCAAAAACATTCAGTACTTC.

Only one count was recorded for this clone. The chain couples TRBV6-5 to TRBJ1-1; D is unclear. Germline-derived CDR1 and CDR2 are MNHEY and SVGAGI. V was pared by 7 bases and J by 1 base, with 13 bases between. CDR3 size: 14 residues. CDR3 residues: CASKQDLSNTEAFF. The CDR3 coding sequence is TGTGCCAGCAAACAAGATCTTTCGAACACTGAAGCTTTCTTT.

The chain uses TRBV10-3 and TRBJ1-1, with 8 bases identical to TRBD1. Germline trimming cut 6 bases from V and 0 bases from J; bases unmatched to any gene: 6. Per germline, CDR1 ENHRY and CDR2 SYGVKD. CDR3 length: 15 residues. The CDR3 bases are TGTGCCATCAGCCAGGACAGGGAAGTGAACACTGAAGCTTTCTTT. Its translation: CAISQDREVNTEAFF.

This clone was seen more than once but under ten times. This chain joins TRBV28 and TRBJ2-3; 10 bases align to TRBD2. V shed 5 bases and J 2 bases; nucleotides not matched to a gene: 4. Germline V lookup: CDR1 MDHEN, CDR2 SYDVKM. This CDR3 is built from 15 residues. The chain's CDR3 is CASSQRGGVTDTQYF. CDR3 nucleotides: TGTGCCAGCAGTCAGCGGGGGGGCGTCACAGATACGCAGTATTTT.

This clone came up once. The V gene is TRBV19, the J gene TRBJ2-2; 8 nucleotides line up with TRBD1. The CDR3 is 15 amino acids. Germline-derived CDR1 and CDR2 are LNHDA and SQIVND (reference sequence). J gave up 5 bases and V 4 bases, and 6 bases lay outside the gene matches. CDR3: CASSRTGYGTGELFF. The CDR3 nucleotides are TGTGCCAGTAGTAGGACAGGGTATGGGACCGGGGAGCTGTTTTTT.

This chain links TRBV27 with TRBJ1-6; D is ambiguous. The germline V gene encodes CDR1 MNHEY and CDR2 SMNVEV (reference sequence). This CDR3 is 19 amino acids long. V lost 2 bases and J lost 6, with 23 bases in between. The CDR3 loop reads CASSLEVRSTSTANSPLHF. The CDR3 DNA reads TGTGCCAGCAGTTTAGAGGTCAGGTCCACCTCTACGGCTAATTCACCCCTCCACTTT.